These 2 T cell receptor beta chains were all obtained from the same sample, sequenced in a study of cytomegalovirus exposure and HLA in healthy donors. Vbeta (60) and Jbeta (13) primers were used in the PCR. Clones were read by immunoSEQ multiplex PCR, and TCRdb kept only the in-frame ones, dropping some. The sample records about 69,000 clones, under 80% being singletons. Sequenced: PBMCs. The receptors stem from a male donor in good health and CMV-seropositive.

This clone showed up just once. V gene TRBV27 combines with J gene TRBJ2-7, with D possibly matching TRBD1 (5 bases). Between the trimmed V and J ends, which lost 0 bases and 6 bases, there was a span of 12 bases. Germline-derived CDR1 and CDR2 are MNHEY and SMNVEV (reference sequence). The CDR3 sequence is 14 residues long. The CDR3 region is CASSLSGRASEQYF. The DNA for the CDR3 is TGTGCCAGCAGTTTATCAGGCAGGGCAAGCGAGCAGTACTTC.

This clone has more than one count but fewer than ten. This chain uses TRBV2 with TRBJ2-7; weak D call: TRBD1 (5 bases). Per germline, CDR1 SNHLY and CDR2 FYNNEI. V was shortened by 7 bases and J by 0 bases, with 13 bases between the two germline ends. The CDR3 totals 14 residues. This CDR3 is CASTGHSSSYEQYF. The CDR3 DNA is TGTGCCAGCACCGGACACTCGAGCTCCTACGAGCAGTACTTC.